Listed below are T cell receptor beta chains from one sample, sequenced in a study of cytomegalovirus exposure and HLA in healthy donors. Assay: immunoSEQ multiplex PCR; the TCRdb copy retains only in-frame clones and omits some. In all, the sample yields 70,000 or so clones. Sequencing input: PBMCs. The source of these receptors is a man aged 40-55 years in good health and CMV-seronegative. Both conserved end residues are trimmed from each CDR3. Fields, in order: V gene, J gene, clone size, CDR3 protein. Only some rows state a clone size, as once, few, many or a class for expanded clones.

TRBV5-4	TRBJ2-7	.	ASSRFADRGPDEQY
TRBV6-5	TRBJ1-6	.	ASSLGQVNSPLH
TRBV7-9	TRBJ2-2	.	ASSVYTGGKVSGELF
TRBV7-8	TRBJ1-4	.	ASSLERVATNEKLF
TRBV5-1	TRBJ2-3	.	ASKLAGGAQNTQY
TRBV6-5	TRBJ1-3	.	ASTSQGSANTIY
TRBV7-9	TRBJ2-7	.	ASSSGAGGASYEQY
TRBV2	TRBJ2-5	.	ASRDRGGGETQY
TRBV5-5	TRBJ1-1	.	ASSLDRDNTEAF
TRBV15	TRBJ2-1	.	ATSRPYNEQF
TRBV28	TRBJ1-2	.	ASSLTGTNYGYT
TRBV30	TRBJ1-5	.	AWSSGGSNQPQH
TRBV13	TRBJ2-7	.	ASSQKGLAGGMYEQY
TRBV27	TRBJ1-5	.	ASTSLDRGRNQPQH
TRBV27	TRBJ1-6	.	ASEINGGVGNSPLH
TRBV4-2	TRBJ1-1	.	ASSRATGGVGTEAF
TRBV5-1	TRBJ2-2	.	ASSSPSGSYTGELF
TRBV5-6	TRBJ2-3	.	ASSSVNTQY
TRBV5-4	TRBJ1-1	.	AGEGQGKNTEAF
TRBV19	TRBJ1-5	.	ASRIGQDSNQPQH
TRBV5-1	TRBJ2-3	.	ASSLGGTGSGTDTQY
TRBV5-1	.	.	ASSLLSTGASYEQY
TRBV7-9	TRBJ1-4	.	ASSFLGGGGEKLF
TRBV29-1	TRBJ1-2	.	SVETWDSNGYT
TRBV6-1	TRBJ1-6	.	ASSEKRNSPLH
TRBV5-1	TRBJ1-5	.	ASSLSGGNSQPQH
TRBV6-4	TRBJ2-2	medium-sized	ASSAGTSDTGELF
TRBV29-1	TRBJ2-5	.	SASLGQETQY